Following are 9 T cell receptor delta chains from one sample sequenced in a study of γδ T cells in repeated Plasmodium falciparum infection. Flow sorting of PBMC yielded separate Vgamma9/Vdelta2+ and Vdelta2-negative gammadelta T cell populations for bulk repertoire analysis. TCRdb processed the multiplex PCR reads again with the CATT caller. The profile covers about 48,000 delta-chain clones, with over 1.5% appearing a single time and roughly 8.6% taken by the ten largest. The sample was gamma-delta T cells from blood. All receptors derive from a pool of human donors (malaria-infected and uninfected, not separated).

This clone was seen a few times. For this DNA, TCRdb reports the protein of a much larger clone, which diverges at residue 3, most likely from a read error; the protein presented here is translated directly from the DNA. The chain recombines TRDV2 with TRDJ1; 12 positions match TRDD3. Germline matching of the DNA provided the J gene here, since TCRdb leaves it blank. There are 19 residues in the CDR3. Per germline, CDR1 GEAIGNYY and CDR2 EKD. CDR3 amino acids: CARDTTPVLGDTATDKLIF. CDR3 coding DNA: TGTGCCCGTGACACCACTCCCGTACTGGGGGATACTGCCACCGATAAACTCATCTTT.

Only a few counts were recorded for this clone. The translation of this DNA and the TCRdb protein of a much larger clone differ at residue 5, probably owing to a read error; the protein shown here is translated from the DNA. The rearrangement uses TRDV1 and TRDJ1; 12 bases map to TRDD3. The J gene comes from matching the DNA to germline here; TCRdb lacks it. J gave up 3 bases and V 2 bases, and 13 bases lay outside the gene matches. The CDR3 sequence is 19 residues long. Germline V gene data show CDR1 as TSWWSYY and CDR2 as QGS. The DNA of the CDR3 is TGTGCTCTTGGGGAATTTATTCCCTACTGGGGGATACACGCCGATAAACTCATCTTT. It codes for CALGEFIPYWGIHADKLIF.

This clone was seen many times. One end of the junction is discordant with germline, which a read error may explain. The chain carries TRDV1 and TRDJ1; TRDD3 agrees at 10 bases. Germline V gene data show CDR1 as TSWWSYY and CDR2 as QGS. CDR3 length: 17 amino acids. Here the CDR3 DNA reads TGTGCTCTTCTCTTCCGTACTGGGGGATTGTACACCGATAAACACATCTTT. It translates to CALLFRTGGLYTDKHIF.

The chain recombines TRDV1 with TRDJ1, with 13 bases aligning to TRDD3. TCRdb supplies no J gene; here it was assigned by aligning the nucleotide sequence to germline. Germline lookup yields CDR1 TSWWSYY and CDR2 QGS. Germline trimming cut 5 bases from V and 0 bases from J; bases unmatched to any gene: 21. CDR3 size: 22 residues. The CDR3 DNA sequence: TGTGCTCTTGGGCCCCCATTAGGCCGTAGTACTGGGGGATACGGGGACACCGATAAACTCATCTTT. It is translated as CALGPPLGRSTGGYGDTDKLIF.

With respect to this clone: The protein in TCRdb stems from a much larger clone and differs at residue 4 from this DNA's translation, likely a read error; here the protein is translated from the DNA. The chain has TRDV1 and TRDJ1; 7 positions agree with TRDD2. The CDR3 is 16 amino acids. Germline V gene sequence: CDR1 TSWWSYY, CDR2 QGS. In DNA form, the CDR3 reads TGTGCTCTTGTGGAAACATCTTCCTATAGCACCGATAAACTCATCTTT. Translated: CALVETSSYSTDKLIF.

About this clone itself: The translation of this DNA and the TCRdb protein of a much larger clone differ at residue 6, probably owing to a read error; the protein shown here is translated from the DNA. The chain has TRDV1 and TRDJ4, with 9 bases matching TRDD3. Trimming cost V 4 bases and J 1 base; bases outside gene matches: 19. The CDR3 spans 19 residues. Germline V CDR1 and CDR2: TSWWSYY, QGS. CDR3 DNA sequence: TGTGCTCTTGGGGTGTGCTTCCCACCCCGTACTGGGGGAGACAGACCCCTGATCTTT. It specifies CALGVCFPPRTGGDRPLIF.

About this clone itself: A read error likely explains why the TCRdb protein, taken from a much larger clone, differs from this DNA's translation at residue 17; the protein shown is translated from the DNA. The chain links TRDV1 to TRDJ1; D is possibly TRDD2 (6 bases). The J gene was missing in TCRdb and was found by matching the end of the DNA to germline. Germline loops: CDR1 TSWWSYY, CDR2 QGS. The CDR3 contains 20 residues. The CDR3 DNA reads TGTGCTCTTGGGGACCGTGACCTTCCCCGTCTACTTTTACTCACCGATGAACTCATCTTT. Protein sequence: CALGDRDLPRLLLLTDELIF.

This clone was observed a handful of times. This likely reflects a read error, since a far larger clone is one base away. The identical CDR3 is also encoded by other nucleotide sequences in the sample. This sequence joins TRDV1 and TRDJ1; 7 bases are shared with TRDD3. The J gene is not listed in TCRdb, so it was assigned here from a DNA match to germline. The CDR3 has 17 amino acids. V dropped 1 base and J dropped 8; count of bases not matched to a gene: 16. The germline gives CDR1 TSWWSYY, CDR2 QGS. The CDR3 loop reads CALGEPPYGGIPDKLIF. The CDR3 nucleotides read TGTGCTCTTGGGGAACCGCCCTACGGGGGGATCCCAGACAAACTCATCTTT.

Ten or more counts support this clone. The TCRdb protein comes from a much larger clone and disagrees with this DNA's translation at residue 11, likely due to a read error; the protein given here is derived from the DNA. The chain employs TRDV1 and TRDJ1, with 7 bases lining up with TRDD3. With V trimmed by 2 bases and J by 6 bases, 12 bases remained unmatched. The CDR3 length is 16 residues. Germline-derived CDR1 and CDR2 are TSWWSYY and QGS. The CDR3 loop is CALGEDLLYWGNKLIF. The DNA of the CDR3 is TGTGCTCTTGGGGAAGATTTGCTCTACTGGGGCAATAAACTCATCTTT.